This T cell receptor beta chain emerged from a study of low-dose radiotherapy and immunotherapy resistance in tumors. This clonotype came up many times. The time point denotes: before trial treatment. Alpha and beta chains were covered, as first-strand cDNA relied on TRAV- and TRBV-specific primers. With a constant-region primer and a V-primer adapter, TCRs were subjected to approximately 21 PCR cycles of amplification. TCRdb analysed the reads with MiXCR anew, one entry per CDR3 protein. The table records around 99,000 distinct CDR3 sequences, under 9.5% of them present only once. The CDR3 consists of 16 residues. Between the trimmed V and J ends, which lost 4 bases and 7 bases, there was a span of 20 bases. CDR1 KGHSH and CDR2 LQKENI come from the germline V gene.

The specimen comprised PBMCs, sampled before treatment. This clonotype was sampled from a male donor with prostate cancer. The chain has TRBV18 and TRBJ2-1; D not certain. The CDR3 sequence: CASSHVYGQGTNEQFF. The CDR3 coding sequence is TGTGCCAGCTCACATGTCTACGGGCAAGGTACAAATGAGCAGTTCTTC. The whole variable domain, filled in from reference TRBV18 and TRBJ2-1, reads NAGVMQNPRHLVRRRGQEARLRCSPMKGHSHVYWYRQLPEEGLKFMVYLQKENIIDESGMPKERFSAEFPKEGPSILRIQQVVRGDSAAYFCASSHVYGQGTNEQFFGPGTRLTVL.